The clone carrying this TCR beta chain has at least ten counts. This specimen comes from a study of spatial heterogeneity in lung cancer. Study at large: The cohort: 65 to 80 early-stage, untreated non-small cell lung cancer patients. Available PBMC from follow-up, collected a median of roughly two years after resection, underwent sequencing. The average count in raw reads for each unique TCR and UMI combination exceeded eight appearances.

MiXCR, run by TCRdb on the 5' RACE reads, gives a single entry per CDR3 protein. Of 25,000 or so distinct CDR3 sequences in the sample, around 6% were seen once. CDR1 and CDR2 from the germline V gene are MGHDK and SYGVNS. The CDR3 runs 14 residues. Trimming pared 5 bases from V and 0 bases from J, leaving 11 bases between. Noted time point: blood at routine non-recurrence follow-up after resection. Extraction of whole RNA from tumor, nontumor lung or frozen PBMC preceded unsorted sequencing. The sequencing used PBMCs, collected at follow-up. The origin of this receptor is a male donor with early-stage non-small cell lung cancer. V usage is TRBV25-1 and J usage is TRBJ2-7; possible D gene TRBD1, 6 bases. DNA for the CDR3: TGTGCCAGCAGTCCCAGGGGAGACTCCTACGAGCAGTACTTC. Protein product: CASSPRGDSYEQYF.